This T cell receptor (beta chain) appears in the sequencing data of a study of blood T cell repertoires in COVID-19. Study-wide background: Acute and convalescent COVID-19 samples came from the United States, Italy and Spain. In each case, the material was cDNA or gDNA derived from T cells, B-cell-depleted T cells, or PBMCs.

TCRdb's table, derived via immunoSEQ multiplex PCR, lists solely in-frame clones and lacks some. The sample has roughly 110,000 clones, 84% seen once. V was cut by 8 bases and J by 7 bases, with 14 bases left in between. Germline loops: CDR1 DFQATT, CDR2 SNEGSKA (reference sequence). The CDR3 is 11 residues long. The clonotype comes from a human donor in a cohort sampled during active COVID-19. This chain connects TRBV20-1 to TRBJ1-2; D ambiguous. Sequenced material: peripheral blood. The CDR3 DNA is TGCAGTACCGAGAGGATGGGTGGCTACACCTTC. Protein: CSTERMGGYTF.